The next 9 T cell receptor beta chains were all read from a single sample in a study of T cell changes during pregnancy in multiple sclerosis. Profiled with immunoSEQ multiplex PCR; TCRdb holds only in-frame clones, not every one. Of about 20,000 clones listed, around 89% were seen once; the top ten hold about 7.5%. The material was CD8+ T cells from peripheral blood mononuclear cells, obtained in the second trimester of pregnancy. These receptor sequences come from a female donor in good health, enrolled as a control in a pregnancy study.

This sequence joins TRBV6-1 and TRBJ2-7, with D maybe TRBD1 (6 bases). The CDR3 is made up of 16 amino acids. Trimming took 4 bases from V and 1 from J, leaving 17 bases between them. Germline CDR1 reads MNHNS; CDR2 reads SASEGT. This CDR3 is CASSASQGSPSYEQYF. CDR3 nucleotide sequence: TGTGCCAGCAGTGCAAGCCAGGGGAGCCCTTCCTACGAGCAGTACTTC.

The chain links TRBV11-2 to TRBJ2-3; weak D call: TRBD2 (6 bases). Germline CDR1 SGHAT, CDR2 FQNNGV. The CDR3 sequence is 16 residues long. With 5 bases removed from V and 2 bases from J, the gap between germline ends came to 17 bases. As DNA, the CDR3 is TGTGCCAGCAGCCCGCTGGGGAGGTCGTCCACAGATACGCAGTATTTT. It codes for CASSPLGRSSTDTQYF.

V usage is TRBV6-1 and J usage is TRBJ2-6; D might be TRBD1 (5 bases). Germline V lookup: CDR1 MNHNS, CDR2 SASEGT. This CDR3 comprises 14 residues. V gave up 8 bases and J gave up 4 bases, with 12 bases separating them. The CDR3, as DNA: TGTGCCAGCGGACAACTGGAGGGGGCCAACGTCCTGACTTTC. Translation: CASGQLEGANVLTF.

The rearrangement uses TRBV11-3 and TRBJ2-1; TRBD2 aligns across 8 bases. The CDR3 totals 15 residues. Germline loops: CDR1 SGHNT, CDR2 YENEEA. V shed 5 bases and J 9 bases; nucleotides not matched to a gene: 12. In DNA, the CDR3 is TGTGCCAGCAGCCAAGGGGGGCGGGAGGTCGGTGAGCAGTTCTTC. It specifies CASSQGGREVGEQFF. Full variable domain (outside the CDR3, taken from reference TRBV11-3 and TRBJ2-1): EAGVVQSPRYKIIEKKQPVAFWCNPISGHNTLYWYLQNLGQGPELLIRYENEEAVDDSQLPKDRFSAERLKGVDSTLKIQPAELGDSAVYLCASSQGGREVGEQFFGPGTRLTVL.

The gene calls are TRBV9 and TRBJ2-1; 8 nucleotides align to TRBD2. This CDR3 comprises 15 residues. The trim removed 3 bases at V and 6 bases at J, leaving 8 bases unmatched. The germline V gene has CDR1 SGDLS and CDR2 YYNGEE. CDR3 loop: CASSGVGGGFNEQFF. CDR3 nucleotide sequence: TGTGCCAGCAGCGGGGTCGGGGGGGGCTTCAATGAGCAGTTCTTC.

This chain connects TRBV10-3 to TRBJ2-1, with 13 positions matching TRBD2. From germline, CDR1 is ENHRY and CDR2 SYGVKD. There are 19 residues in the CDR3. V shed 6 bases, J shed 0 bases, and the junction held 11 bases outside the gene matches. The CDR3, as DNA: TGTGCCATCAGCCACAGACTAGCGGGAGGCTCACCCTCCTACAATGAGCAGTTCTTC. Translated: CAISHRLAGGSPSYNEQFF.

This chain links TRBV10-2 with TRBJ2-1, with 15 bases identical to TRBD2. J lost 8 bases, V lost 6 bases, and 5 bases had no gene match. The CDR3 totals 15 residues. Germline CDR1 WSHSY, CDR2 SAAADI. The CDR3 region is CASRPGLAGGYEQFF. The DNA for the CDR3 is TGCGCCAGCAGACCGGGACTAGCGGGAGGATATGAGCAGTTCTTC.

This CDR3 reads CATSNRETAFSGANVLTF. The CDR3 nucleotides are TGTGCCACCAGCAACCGGGAAACAGCTTTCTCTGGGGCCAACGTCCTGACTTTC. This chain links TRBV15 with TRBJ2-6, with a weak D call TRBD2 (5 bases). This CDR3 is built from 18 residues. V lost 4 bases and J lost 0, with 16 bases in between. Germline CDR1 is LNHNV and CDR2 is YYDKDF (reference sequence).

The CDR3 protein is CSVEGTQVYPQETQYF. The CDR3 DNA sequence: TGCAGCGTTGAAGGCACCCAGGTCTACCCACAAGAGACCCAGTACTTC. The gene calls are TRBV29-1 and TRBJ2-5, with D unresolved. V lost 1 base and J lost 2, with 17 bases in between. The germline V gene encodes CDR1 SQVTM and CDR2 ANQGSEA. The CDR3 covers 16 residues.